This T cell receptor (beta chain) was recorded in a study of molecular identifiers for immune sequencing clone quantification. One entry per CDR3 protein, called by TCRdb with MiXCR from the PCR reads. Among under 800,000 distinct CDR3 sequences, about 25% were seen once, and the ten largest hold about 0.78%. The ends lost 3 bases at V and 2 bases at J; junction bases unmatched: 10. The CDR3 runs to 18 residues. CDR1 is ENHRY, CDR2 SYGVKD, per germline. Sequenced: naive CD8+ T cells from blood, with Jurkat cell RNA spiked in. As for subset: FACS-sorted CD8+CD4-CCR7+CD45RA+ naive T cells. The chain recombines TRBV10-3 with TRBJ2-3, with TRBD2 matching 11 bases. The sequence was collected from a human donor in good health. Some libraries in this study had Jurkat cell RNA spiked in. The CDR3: CAISDPSGGLISTDTQYF. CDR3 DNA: TGTGCCATCAGTGACCCTAGCGGGGGGCTTATCTCCACAGATACGCAGTATTTT.